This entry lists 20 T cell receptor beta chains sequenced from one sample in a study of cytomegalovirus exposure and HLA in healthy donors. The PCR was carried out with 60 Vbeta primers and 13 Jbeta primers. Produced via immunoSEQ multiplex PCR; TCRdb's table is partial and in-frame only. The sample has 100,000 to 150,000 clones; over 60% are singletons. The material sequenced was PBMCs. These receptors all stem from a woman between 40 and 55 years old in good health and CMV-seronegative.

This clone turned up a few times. The CDR3 is CASSGVRGPDTEAFF. Written as DNA, the CDR3 is TGTGCCAGCAGCGGGGTCAGGGGGCCTGACACTGAAGCTTTCTTT. The rearrangement links TRBV7-8 to TRBJ1-1; 8 nucleotides align to TRBD1. This CDR3 has 15 residues. The J segment lost 3 bases and the V segment lost 5 bases, leaving 8 bases of the junction unmatched. Germline loops: CDR1 SGHVS, CDR2 FQNEAQ. Together with reference TRBV7-8 and TRBJ1-1, the CDR3 gives the full variable domain: GAGVSQSPRYKVAKRGQDVALRCDPISGHVSLFWYQQALGQGPEFLTYFQNEAQLDKSGLPSDRFFAERPEGSVSTLKIQRTQQEDSAVYLCASSGVRGPDTEAFFGQGTRLTVV.

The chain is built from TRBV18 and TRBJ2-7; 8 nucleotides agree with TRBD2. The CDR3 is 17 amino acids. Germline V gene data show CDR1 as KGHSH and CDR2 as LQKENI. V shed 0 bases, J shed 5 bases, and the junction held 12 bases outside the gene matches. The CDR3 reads CASSPPGSSGRGHEQYF. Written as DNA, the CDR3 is TGTGCCAGCTCACCACCAGGATCCAGCGGGAGAGGCCACGAGCAGTACTTC.

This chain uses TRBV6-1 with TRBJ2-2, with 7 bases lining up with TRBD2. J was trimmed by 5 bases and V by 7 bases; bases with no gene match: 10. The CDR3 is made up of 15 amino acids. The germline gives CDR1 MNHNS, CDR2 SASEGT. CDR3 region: CASIGLVWATGELFF. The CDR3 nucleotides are TGTGCCAGCATCGGACTAGTCTGGGCAACCGGGGAGCTGTTTTTT.

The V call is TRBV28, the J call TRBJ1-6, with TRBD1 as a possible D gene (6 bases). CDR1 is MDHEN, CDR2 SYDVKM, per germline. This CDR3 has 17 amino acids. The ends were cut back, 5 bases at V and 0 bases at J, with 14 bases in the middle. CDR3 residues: CASSPDRTSSYNSPLHF. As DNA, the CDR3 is TGTGCCAGCAGTCCGGACAGAACTAGCTCCTATAATTCACCCCTCCACTTT.

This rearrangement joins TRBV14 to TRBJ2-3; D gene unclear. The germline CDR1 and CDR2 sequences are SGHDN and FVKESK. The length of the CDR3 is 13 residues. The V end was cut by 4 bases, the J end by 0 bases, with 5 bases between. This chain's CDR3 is CASSPGSTDTQYF. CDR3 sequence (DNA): TGTGCCAGCAGCCCAGGTAGCACAGATACGCAGTATTTT.

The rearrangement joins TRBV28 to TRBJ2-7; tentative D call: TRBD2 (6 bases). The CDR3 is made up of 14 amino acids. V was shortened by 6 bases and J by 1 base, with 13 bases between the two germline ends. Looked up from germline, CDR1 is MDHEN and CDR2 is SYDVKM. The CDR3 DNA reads TGTGCCAGCAGATACTCCGGGACTTCCTACGAGCAGTACTTC. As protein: CASRYSGTSYEQYF.

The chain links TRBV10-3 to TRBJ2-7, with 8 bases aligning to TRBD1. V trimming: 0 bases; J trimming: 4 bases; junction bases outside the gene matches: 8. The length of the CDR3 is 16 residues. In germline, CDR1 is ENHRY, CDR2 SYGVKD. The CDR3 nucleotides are TGTGCCATCAGTGAGTCTCTAGGACAGGGAAGTTACGAGCAGTACTTC. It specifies CAISESLGQGSYEQYF.

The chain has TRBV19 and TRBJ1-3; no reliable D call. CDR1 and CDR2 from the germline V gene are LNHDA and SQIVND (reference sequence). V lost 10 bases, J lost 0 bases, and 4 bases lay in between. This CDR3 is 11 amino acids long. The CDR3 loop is CATSSGNTIYF. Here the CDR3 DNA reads TGTGCCACATCCTCTGGAAACACCATATATTTT. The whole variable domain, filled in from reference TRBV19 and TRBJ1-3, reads DGGITQSPKYLFRKEGQNVTLSCEQNLNHDAMYWYRQDPGQGLRLIYYSQIVNDFQKGDIAEGYSVSREKKESFPLTVTSAQKNPTAFYLCATSSGNTIYFGEGSWLTVV.

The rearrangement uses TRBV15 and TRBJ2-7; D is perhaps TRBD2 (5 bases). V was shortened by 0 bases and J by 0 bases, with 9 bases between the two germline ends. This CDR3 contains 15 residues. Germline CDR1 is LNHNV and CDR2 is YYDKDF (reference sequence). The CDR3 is CATSREVGNSYEQYF. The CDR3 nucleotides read TGTGCCACCAGCAGAGAAGTCGGGAACTCCTACGAGCAGTACTTC.

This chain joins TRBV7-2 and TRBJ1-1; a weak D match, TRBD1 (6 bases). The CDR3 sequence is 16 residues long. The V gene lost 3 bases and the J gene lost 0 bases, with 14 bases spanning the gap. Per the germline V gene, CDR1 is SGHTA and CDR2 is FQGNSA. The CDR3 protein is CASSLSGAPLNTEAFF. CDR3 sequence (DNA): TGTGCCAGCAGCTTGTCAGGGGCCCCGCTGAACACTGAAGCTTTCTTT. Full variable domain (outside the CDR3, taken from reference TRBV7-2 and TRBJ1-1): GAGVSQSPSNKVTEKGKDVELRCDPISGHTALYWYRQSLGQGLEFLIYFQGNSAPDKSGLPSDRFSAERTGGSVSTLTIQRTQQEDSAVYLCASSLSGAPLNTEAFFGQGTRLTVV.

CDR3 residues: CASSDLGTANTEAFF. The CDR3, as DNA: TGTGCCAGCAGTGACTTGGGGACAGCGAACACTGAAGCTTTCTTT. This chain links TRBV6-1 with TRBJ1-1; 7 bases are a match to TRBD1. The ends lost 3 bases at V and 1 base at J; junction bases unmatched: 5. CDR3 length equals 15 residues. Germline V gene data show CDR1 as MNHNS and CDR2 as SASEGT.

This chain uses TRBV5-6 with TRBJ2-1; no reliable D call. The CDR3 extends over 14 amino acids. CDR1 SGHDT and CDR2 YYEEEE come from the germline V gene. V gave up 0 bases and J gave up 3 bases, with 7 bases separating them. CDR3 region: CASSLGQFYNEQFF. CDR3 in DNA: TGTGCCAGCAGCTTGGGGCAGTTCTACAATGAGCAGTTCTTC.

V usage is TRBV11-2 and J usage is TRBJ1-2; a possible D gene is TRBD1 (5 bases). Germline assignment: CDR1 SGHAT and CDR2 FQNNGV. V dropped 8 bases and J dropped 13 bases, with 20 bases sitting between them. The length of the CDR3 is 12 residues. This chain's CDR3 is CASRHGGVYFTF. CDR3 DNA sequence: TGTGCCAGCCGCCATGGAGGGGTCTACTTCACCTTC.

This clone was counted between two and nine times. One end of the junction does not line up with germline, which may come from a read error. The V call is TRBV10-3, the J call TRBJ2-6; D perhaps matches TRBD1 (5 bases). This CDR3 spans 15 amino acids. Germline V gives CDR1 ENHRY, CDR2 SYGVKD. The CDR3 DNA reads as TGTGCCATCAGTGAAGGGCTCTCTGGGGCCAACGGCCTGACTTTC. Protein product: CAISEGLSGANGLTF.

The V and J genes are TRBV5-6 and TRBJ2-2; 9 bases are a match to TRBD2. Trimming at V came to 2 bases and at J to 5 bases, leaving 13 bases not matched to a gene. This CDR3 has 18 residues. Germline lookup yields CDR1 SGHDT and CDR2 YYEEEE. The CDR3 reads CASSFFLAGRAQTGELFF. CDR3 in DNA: TGTGCCAGCAGCTTCTTTCTAGCGGGGAGGGCCCAGACCGGGGAGCTGTTTTTT.

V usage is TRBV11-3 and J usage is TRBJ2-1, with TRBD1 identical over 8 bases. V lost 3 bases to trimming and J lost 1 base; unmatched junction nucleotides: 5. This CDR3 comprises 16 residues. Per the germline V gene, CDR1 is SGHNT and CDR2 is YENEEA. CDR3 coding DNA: TGTGCCAGCAGCTTTGATACAGGGGGGTCCTACAATGAGCAGTTCTTC. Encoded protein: CASSFDTGGSYNEQFF.

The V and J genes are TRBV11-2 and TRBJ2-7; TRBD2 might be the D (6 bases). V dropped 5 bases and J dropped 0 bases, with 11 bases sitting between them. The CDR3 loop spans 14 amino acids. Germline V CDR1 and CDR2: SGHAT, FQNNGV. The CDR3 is CASSPGTLSYEQYF. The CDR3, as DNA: TGTGCCAGCAGCCCCGGGACTCTCTCCTACGAGCAGTACTTC.

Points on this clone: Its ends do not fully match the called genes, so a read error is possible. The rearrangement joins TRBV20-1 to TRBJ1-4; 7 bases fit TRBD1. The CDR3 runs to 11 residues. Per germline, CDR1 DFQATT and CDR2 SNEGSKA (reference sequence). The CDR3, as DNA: TGCAGTGCTAGAGTTCGGACAGGCCATGCCTTT. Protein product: CSARVRTGHAF.

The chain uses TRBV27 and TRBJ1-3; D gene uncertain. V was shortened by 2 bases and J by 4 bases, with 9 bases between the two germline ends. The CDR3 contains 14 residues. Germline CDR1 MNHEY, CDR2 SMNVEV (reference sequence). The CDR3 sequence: CASSLGGRGNTIYF. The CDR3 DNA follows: TGTGCCAGCAGTTTAGGCGGGCGCGGAAACACCATATATTTT.

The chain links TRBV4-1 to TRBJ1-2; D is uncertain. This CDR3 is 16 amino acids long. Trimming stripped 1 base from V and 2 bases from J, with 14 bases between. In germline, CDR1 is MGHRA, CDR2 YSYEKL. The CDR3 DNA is TGCGCCAGCAGCCAAGTGATCTTACAGAGAAACTATGGCTACACCTTC. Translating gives CASSQVILQRNYGYTF.